The next 18 T cell receptor beta chains were all read from a single sample in a study of control samples from healthy donors and cancer patients. Clones were read by immunoSEQ multiplex PCR, and TCRdb kept only the in-frame ones, dropping some. This table has roughly 88,000 clones, 80% to 95% appearing once. Sequencing used blood. All receptors come from a woman aged 30 to 39 in good health.

The V and J genes are TRBV9 and TRBJ2-5; 7 nucleotides agree with TRBD1. This CDR3 has 17 residues. The V segment lost 3 bases and the J segment 5 bases; nucleotides outside the gene matches: 16. Germline V lookup: CDR1 SGDLS, CDR2 YYNGEE. The CDR3 here is CASSAIRGTVDRETQYF. CDR3 sequence (DNA): TGTGCCAGCAGCGCCATCCGAGGGACAGTAGACAGGGAGACCCAGTACTTC. The variable domain in full, completed from reference TRBV9 and TRBJ2-5, reads DSGVTQTPKHLITATGQRVTLRCSPRSGDLSVYWYQQSLDQGLQFLIQYYNGEERAKGNILERFSAQQFPDLHSELNLSSLELGDSALYFCASSAIRGTVDRETQYFGPGTRLLVL.

This sequence joins TRBV15 and TRBJ2-7, with 9 bases that match TRBD1. J was trimmed by 5 bases and V by 5 bases; bases with no gene match: 13. CDR1 LNHNV and CDR2 YYDKDF come from the germline V gene (reference sequence). This CDR3 has 16 residues. CDR3 DNA sequence: TGTGCCACCAGCGGACTCCGGGACAGGGTACGGGACGAGCAGTACTTC. It is translated as CATSGLRDRVRDEQYF.

J is TRBJ1-2 and V is TRBV5-5, with 12 bases lining up with TRBD1. Germline V lookup: CDR1 SGHKS, CDR2 YYEKEE (reference sequence). J gave up 7 bases and V 2 bases, and 6 bases lay outside the gene matches. The CDR3 has 15 amino acids. CDR3 sequence reads: CASSFGTGGAGGYTF. DNA for the CDR3: TGTGCCAGCAGCTTCGGGACAGGGGGCGCGGGTGGCTACACCTTC.

The V and J genes are TRBV12-3 or TRBV12-4 and TRBJ1-1, with D maybe TRBD1 (5 bases). This CDR3 comprises 13 residues. The V end was cut by 3 bases, the J end by 7 bases, with 12 bases between. CDR3 nucleotide sequence: TGTGCCAGCAGTTTCTGGCAGGGAGGTGAAGCTTTCTTT. Translated: CASSFWQGGEAFF.

V is TRBV5-1 and J is TRBJ1-1; D may be TRBD1 (6 bases). Germline CDR1 reads SGHRS; CDR2 reads YFSETQ. CDR3 length: 13 residues. The germline V and J ends were trimmed by 4 bases and 8 bases, with 15 bases remaining between them. The CDR3 loop reads CASSPLWGTEAFF. In nucleotides, the CDR3 is TGCGCCAGCAGCCCACTATGGGGGACAGAAGCTTTCTTT.

A single count supports this clone. This sequence joins TRBV20-1 and TRBJ1-1; 7 positions agree with TRBD1. Trimming at V came to 3 bases and at J to 0 bases, leaving 10 bases not matched to a gene. The CDR3 consists of 16 residues. The V gene's germline CDR1 is DFQATT and CDR2 SNEGSKA (reference sequence). The chain's CDR3 is CSASRGEDRVNTEAFF. The CDR3 bases are TGCAGTGCTAGTAGGGGGGAAGACAGGGTGAACACTGAAGCTTTCTTT.

V gene TRBV20-1 combines with J gene TRBJ2-1; the D is unclear. There are 11 residues in the CDR3. V gave up 6 bases and J gave up 8 bases, with 11 bases separating them. The germline V gene encodes CDR1 DFQATT and CDR2 SNEGSKA (reference sequence). The CDR3 region has the DNA TGCAGTGCCCAAATGTGGGATGAGCAGTTCTTC. Protein sequence: CSAQMWDEQFF.

This chain connects TRBV12-3 or TRBV12-4 to TRBJ1-2; 8 bases align to TRBD1. V lost 4 bases to trimming and J lost 8 bases; unmatched junction nucleotides: 3. The CDR3 is 12 residues long. The chain's CDR3 is CASSSDRDGYTF. The CDR3 coding sequence is TGTGCCAGCAGTTCGGACAGGGACGGCTACACCTTC.

The V and J genes are TRBV7-3 and TRBJ2-3, with D uncertain. The CDR3 is made up of 14 amino acids. The germline V gene has CDR1 SGHTA and CDR2 FQGTGA. The V gene lost 5 bases and the J gene lost 10 bases, with 19 bases spanning the gap. The CDR3 region is CASSPIPTPNPQYF. In DNA form, the CDR3 reads TGTGCCAGCAGCCCAATACCCACACCCAATCCGCAGTATTTT.

The V call is TRBV4-1, the J call TRBJ1-2, with 7 nucleotides matching TRBD1. Germline loops: CDR1 MGHRA, CDR2 YSYEKL. The ends lost 3 bases at V and 8 bases at J; junction bases unmatched: 9. This CDR3 has 14 residues. CDR3 in amino acids: CASSQGDSLGGYTF. The DNA for the CDR3 is TGCGCCAGCAGCCAGGGGGACAGCCTGGGAGGCTACACCTTC.

The CDR3 DNA is TGTGCCAGCAGCTTAGAGGAAAGGCTAGCGGGAGCCGAGCAGTACTTC. The encoded protein is CASSLEERLAGAEQYF. This chain uses TRBV7-6 with TRBJ2-7; the match to TRBD2 covers 10 bases. Trimming at V came to 1 base and at J to 6 bases, leaving 9 bases not matched to a gene. The germline V gene encodes CDR1 SGHVS and CDR2 FNYEAQ. The CDR3 has 16 amino acids.

The rearrangement links TRBV6-1 to TRBJ2-7; TRBD2 aligns across 16 bases. From germline, CDR1 is MNHNS and CDR2 SASEGT. The V segment lost 3 bases and the J segment 6 bases; nucleotides outside the gene matches: 8. This CDR3 contains 17 residues. The DNA of the CDR3 is TGTGCCAGCAGTGATCCGGGACTAGCGGGAGGGCGGGGCGAGCAGTACTTC. It specifies CASSDPGLAGGRGEQYF.

The gene calls are TRBV11-3 and TRBJ2-3; D gene uncertain. Germline V gene sequence: CDR1 SGHNT, CDR2 YENEEA. V dropped 1 base and J dropped 2 bases, with 13 bases sitting between them. The CDR3 has 16 residues. CDR3 DNA: TGTGCCAGCAGCTTAGGAGCTGGCGGCCCCACAGATACGCAGTATTTT. Residues: CASSLGAGGPTDTQYF. Complete variable domain (other parts from reference TRBV11-3 and TRBJ2-3): EAGVVQSPRYKIIEKKQPVAFWCNPISGHNTLYWYLQNLGQGPELLIRYENEEAVDDSQLPKDRFSAERLKGVDSTLKIQPAELGDSAVYLCASSLGAGGPTDTQYFGPGTRLTVL.

The chain has TRBV7-9 and TRBJ1-5, with TRBD1 matching over 9 bases. V lost 1 base to trimming and J lost 4 bases; unmatched junction nucleotides: 2. This CDR3 region has 15 residues. Germline assignment: CDR1 SEHNR and CDR2 FQNEAQ (reference sequence). The CDR3 bases are TGTGCCAGCAGCTTAGTGGGACAGGGTAATCAGCCCCAGCATTTT. Residues: CASSLVGQGNQPQHF. Drawing the rest from reference TRBV7-9 and TRBJ1-5, the complete variable domain is DTGVSQNPRHKITKRGQNVTFRCDPISEHNRLYWYRQTLGQGPEFLTYFQNEAQLEKSRLLSDRFSAERPKGSFSTLEIQRTEQGDSAMYLCASSLVGQGNQPQHFGDGTRLSIL.

The chain has TRBV6-5 and TRBJ1-5; 7 bases line up with TRBD1. This CDR3 is 15 amino acids long. V was clipped by 7 bases and J by 3 bases; unmatched bases: 9. Germline V gene lookup returns CDR1 MNHEY and CDR2 SVGAGI. CDR3 sequence: CASIPATGINQPQHF. The CDR3 coding sequence is TGTGCCAGCATCCCGGCGACAGGGATCAATCAGCCCCAGCATTTT.

The gene calls are TRBV20-1 and TRBJ2-7; 9 bases match TRBD1. This CDR3 contains 15 residues. V was pared by 3 bases and J by 0 bases, with 6 bases of the junction left unmatched. CDR1 is DFQATT, CDR2 SNEGSKA, per germline (reference sequence). The CDR3 spells CSASNPGQGSYEQYF. CDR3 coding DNA: TGCAGTGCTAGTAATCCGGGACAGGGCTCCTACGAGCAGTACTTC.

The chain employs TRBV3-1 (or the pseudogene TRBV3-2) and TRBJ1-5, with 10 bases lining up with TRBD1. The CDR3 loop spans 13 amino acids. Looked up from germline, CDR1 is LGHDT and CDR2 is YNNKEL (reference sequence). V gave up 3 bases and J gave up 11 bases; unmatched junction bases: 4. The CDR3 DNA reads as TGTGCCAGCAGCCAGGACAGGGGGGGGTCCCAGCATTTT. Its protein product is CASSQDRGGSQHF.

The V call is TRBV3-1 (or the pseudogene TRBV3-2), the J call TRBJ1-2, with TRBD1 identical over 7 bases. Trimming cost V 1 base and J 5 bases; bases outside gene matches: 4. The CDR3 has 14 residues. CDR1 and CDR2 from the germline V gene are LGHDT and YNNKEL (reference sequence). Here the CDR3 reads CASSQGDSLYGYTF. The CDR3 DNA reads TGTGCCAGCAGCCAAGGGGACAGCCTGTATGGCTACACCTTC.